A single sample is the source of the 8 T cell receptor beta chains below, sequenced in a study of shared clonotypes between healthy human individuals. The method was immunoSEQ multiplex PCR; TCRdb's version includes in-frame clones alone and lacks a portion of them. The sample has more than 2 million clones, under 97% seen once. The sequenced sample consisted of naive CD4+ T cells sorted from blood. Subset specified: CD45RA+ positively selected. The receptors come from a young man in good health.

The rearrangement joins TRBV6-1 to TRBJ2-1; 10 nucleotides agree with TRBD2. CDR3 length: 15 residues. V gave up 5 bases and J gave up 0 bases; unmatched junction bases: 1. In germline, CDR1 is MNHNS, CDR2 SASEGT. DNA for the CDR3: TGTGCCAGCAGTCTAGCGGGGGTCTCCTACAATGAGCAGTTCTTC. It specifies CASSLAGVSYNEQFF.

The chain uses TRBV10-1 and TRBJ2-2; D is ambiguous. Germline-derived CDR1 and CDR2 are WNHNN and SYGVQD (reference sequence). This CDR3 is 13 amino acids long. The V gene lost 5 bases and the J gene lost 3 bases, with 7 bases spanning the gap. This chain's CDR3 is CASSWTDTGELFF. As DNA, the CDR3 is TGCGCCAGCAGTTGGACGGACACCGGGGAGCTGTTTTTT.

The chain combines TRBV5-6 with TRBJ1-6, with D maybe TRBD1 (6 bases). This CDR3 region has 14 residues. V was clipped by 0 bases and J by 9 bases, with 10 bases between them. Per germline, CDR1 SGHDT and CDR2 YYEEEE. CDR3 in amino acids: CASSLAGASSPLHF. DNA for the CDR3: TGTGCCAGCAGCTTGGCAGGGGCCAGTTCACCCCTCCACTTT.

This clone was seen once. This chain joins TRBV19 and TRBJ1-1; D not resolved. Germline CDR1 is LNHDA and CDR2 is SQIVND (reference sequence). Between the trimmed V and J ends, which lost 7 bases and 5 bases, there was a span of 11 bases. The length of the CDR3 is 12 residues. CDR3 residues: CASMTGRTEAFF. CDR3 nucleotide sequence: TGTGCCAGTATGACGGGAAGGACTGAAGCTTTCTTT. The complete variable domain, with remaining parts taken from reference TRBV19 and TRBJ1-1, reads DGGITQSPKYLFRKEGQNVTLSCEQNLNHDAMYWYRQDPGQGLRLIYYSQIVNDFQKGDIAEGYSVSREKKESFPLTVTSAQKNPTAFYLCASMTGRTEAFFGQGTRLTVV.

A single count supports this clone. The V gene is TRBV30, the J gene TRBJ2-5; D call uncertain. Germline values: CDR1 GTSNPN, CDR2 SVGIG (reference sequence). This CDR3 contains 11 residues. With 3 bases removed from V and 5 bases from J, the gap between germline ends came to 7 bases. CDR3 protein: CAWRDVETQYF. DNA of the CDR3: TGTGCCTGGAGGGACGTGGAGACCCAGTACTTC.

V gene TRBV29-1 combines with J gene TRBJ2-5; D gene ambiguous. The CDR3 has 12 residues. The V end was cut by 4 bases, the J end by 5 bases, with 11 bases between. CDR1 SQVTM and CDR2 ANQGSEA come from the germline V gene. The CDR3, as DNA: TGCAGCGTTGTATTCAGCTCCGAGACCCAGTACTTC. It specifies CSVVFSSETQYF.

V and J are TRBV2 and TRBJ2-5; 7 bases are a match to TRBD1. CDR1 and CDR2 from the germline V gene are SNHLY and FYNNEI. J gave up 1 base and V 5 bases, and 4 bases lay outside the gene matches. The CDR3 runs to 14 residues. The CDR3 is CASSFTGAQETQYF. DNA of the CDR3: TGTGCCAGCAGTTTCACAGGGGCCCAAGAGACCCAGTACTTC.

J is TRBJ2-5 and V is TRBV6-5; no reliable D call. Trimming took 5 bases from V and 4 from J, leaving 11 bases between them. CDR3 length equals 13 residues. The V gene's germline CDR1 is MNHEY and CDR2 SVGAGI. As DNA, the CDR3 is TGTGCCAGCAGTAGGAGCGAGAGAGAGACCCAGTACTTC. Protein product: CASSRSERETQYF.